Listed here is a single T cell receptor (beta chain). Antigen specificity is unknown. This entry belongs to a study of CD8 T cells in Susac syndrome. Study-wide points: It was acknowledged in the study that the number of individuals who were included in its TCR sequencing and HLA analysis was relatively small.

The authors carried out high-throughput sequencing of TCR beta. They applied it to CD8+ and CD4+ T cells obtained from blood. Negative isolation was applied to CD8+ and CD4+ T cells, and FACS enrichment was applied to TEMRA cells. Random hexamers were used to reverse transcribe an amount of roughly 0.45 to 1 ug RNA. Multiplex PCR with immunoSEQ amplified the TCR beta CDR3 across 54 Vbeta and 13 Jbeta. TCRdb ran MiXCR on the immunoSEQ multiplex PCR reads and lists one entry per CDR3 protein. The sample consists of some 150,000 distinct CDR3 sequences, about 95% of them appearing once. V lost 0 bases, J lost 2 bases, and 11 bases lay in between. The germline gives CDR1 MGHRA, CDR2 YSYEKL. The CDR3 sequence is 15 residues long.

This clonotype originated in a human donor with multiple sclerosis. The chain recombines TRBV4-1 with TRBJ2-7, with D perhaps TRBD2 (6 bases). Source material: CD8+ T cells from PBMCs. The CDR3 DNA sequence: TGCGCCAGCAGCCAAGATATGGGACTGACCTACGAGCAGTACTTC. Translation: CASSQDMGLTYEQYF.